What follows is one T cell receptor (beta chain) and its context. The data are from a study of shared clonotypes between healthy human individuals. Roughly 200 ng DNA, 30,000 to 35,000 T cell genomes, went into each sorted-subset replicate PCR. Some clones are missing from TCRdb's copy, which holds only in-frame ones; the method was immunoSEQ multiplex PCR. The sample has fewer than 400,000 clones; roughly 70% are singletons. The CDR3 runs 12 residues. The germline gives CDR1 SGHTA, CDR2 FQGNSA. V lost 5 bases, J lost 8 bases, and 10 bases lay in between. The TCR originated in a man aged 25-45 years in good health. The rearrangement uses TRBV7-2 and TRBJ2-1, with D uncertain. The sequenced sample was memory CD4+ T cells sorted from blood. The subset here: CD45RA-negative fraction. The CDR3 here is CASSPGGHEQFF. Written as DNA, the CDR3 is TGTGCCAGCAGCCCAGGTGGGCATGAGCAGTTCTTC.